Many counts were recorded for the clone carrying this T cell receptor (beta chain). Trimming removed 4 bases at V and 4 bases at J, with 5 bases between. Germline V gives CDR1 LNHDA, CDR2 SQIVND (reference sequence). CDR3 length: 12 amino acids. The sample comes from a study of breast tumors, draining lymph nodes, adjacent tissues. TCRdb redid the calling of the multiplex PCR reads with MiXCR, one entry per CDR3 protein. The sample holds 80,000 to 130,000 distinct CDR3 sequences, about 20% seen once. The lymph nodes were axillary draining lymph nodes from breast cancer patients. The TCR sequence derives from a female donor with breast cancer. Some clones in this sample may be carry-over from other donors' samples. Sequencing was performed on axillary lymph node tissue. The chain recombines TRBV19 with TRBJ1-5; D not certain. CDR3 in DNA: TGTGCCAGTAGTAATCTTAATCAGCCCCAGCATTTT. Its protein product is CASSNLNQPQHF.